Shown below are 30 T cell receptor beta chains from a single sample sequenced in a study of T-cell reconstitution after alpha-beta-depleted transplantation in children. During its preparation, the TCRbeta library received unique molecular identifiers. TCRdb re-derived calls from the PCR reads in MiXCR, one entry per CDR3 protein. The sample carries about 160,000 distinct CDR3 sequences, roughly 10% recorded once. The source material was PBMCs, sampled before TCRalphabeta/CD19-depleted stem cell transplant. All receptors come from a boy younger than 10 with acute myeloid leukemia, due to receive a stem cell transplant.

This clonotype was seen a few times. The chain joins TRBV28 to TRBJ2-7, with D tentatively TRBD2 (5 bases). CDR1 and CDR2 (germline): MDHEN, SYDVKM. The germline V and J ends were trimmed by 7 bases and 7 bases, with 14 bases remaining between them. This CDR3 comprises 12 residues. CDR3 sequence (DNA): TGTGCCAGCACCGCGGGCCTGCGGGAGCAGTACTTC. Translating it yields CASTAGLREQYF.

This clonotype showed up many times. This chain uses TRBV3-1 with TRBJ2-3; D is unclear. Germline V gene lookup returns CDR1 LGHDT and CDR2 YNNKEL (reference sequence). The CDR3 is made up of 14 amino acids. The V gene lost 1 base and the J gene lost 4 bases, with 9 bases spanning the gap. This CDR3 is CASSQAGAADTQYF. Written as DNA, the CDR3 is TGTGCCAGCAGCCAAGCAGGAGCCGCAGATACGCAGTATTTT.

This clonotype came up many times. The CDR3 nucleotides are TGTGCCAGCGGGGGACACCTGGGGGTTGAAGCTTTCTTT. Protein sequence: CASGGHLGVEAFF. V usage is TRBV2 and J usage is TRBJ1-1, with a tentative D call TRBD1 (6 bases). Trimming cost V 8 bases and J 7 bases, with 17 bases left between them. The CDR3 totals 13 residues. Germline V gene sequence: CDR1 SNHLY, CDR2 FYNNEI.

This clonotype was observed many times. The V call is TRBV12-3 or TRBV12-4, the J call TRBJ2-6; D gene unclear. Trimming took off 2 bases at V and 4 bases at J, with 6 bases between the two ends. This CDR3 is 14 amino acids long. CDR3 nucleotides: TGTGCCAGCAGTTTAACGCAGGGGGCCAACGTCCTGACTTTC. Translated: CASSLTQGANVLTF.

There are many counts of this clonotype. V usage is TRBV14 and J usage is TRBJ2-5, with 8 bases aligning to TRBD2. The length of the CDR3 is 13 residues. Trimming cost V 7 bases and J 5 bases; bases outside gene matches: 6. Looked up from germline, CDR1 is SGHDN and CDR2 is FVKESK. CDR3 nucleotide sequence: TGTGCCAGCAACAAGCGGGGGACGGAGACCCAGTACTTC. Its protein product is CASNKRGTETQYF.

This clonotype appeared many times. The J gene is TRBJ2-7, the V gene TRBV6-2 or TRBV6-3; 9 bases are shared with TRBD2. This CDR3 contains 16 residues. With V trimmed by 5 bases and J by 0 bases, 8 bases remained unmatched. The germline V gene has CDR1 MNHEY and CDR2 SVGEGT. CDR3 protein: CASSPPGLANSYEQYF. The CDR3 DNA sequence: TGTGCCAGCAGTCCACCGGGACTAGCTAACTCCTACGAGCAGTACTTC.

This clonotype was counted at least ten times. V and J are TRBV12-3 or TRBV12-4 and TRBJ2-7; D unresolved. There are 13 residues in the CDR3. Trimming shortened V by 6 bases and J by 0 bases, and 9 bases separated the two germline ends. The CDR3 DNA sequence: TGTGCCAGCAGCCCCTCGCCCTCCTACGAGCAGTACTTC. Translation: CASSPSPSYEQYF.

This clonotype was seen at least ten times. The rearrangement links TRBV14 to TRBJ2-3; D ambiguous. The germline gives CDR1 SGHDN, CDR2 FVKESK. The germline V and J ends were trimmed by 4 bases and 3 bases, with 8 bases remaining between them. The CDR3 sequence is 13 residues long. CDR3: CASSLRATDTQYF. CDR3 coding DNA: TGTGCCAGCAGCCTTAGGGCTACAGATACGCAGTATTTT.

The CDR3 sequence: CSARDPTGDYTF. CDR3 DNA: TGCAGTGCTAGAGACCCGACAGGAGACTACACCTTC. The chain links TRBV20-1 to TRBJ1-2; possible D gene TRBD1, 6 bases. V dropped 0 bases and J dropped 10 bases, with 12 bases sitting between them. The CDR3 length is 12 residues. Germline-derived CDR1 and CDR2 are DFQATT and SNEGSKA (reference sequence).

V and J are TRBV6-4 and TRBJ2-1, with 9 nucleotides matching TRBD2. The germline CDR1 and CDR2 sequences are MRHNA and SNTAGT. CDR3 length: 15 amino acids. V was clipped by 2 bases and J by 3 bases; unmatched bases: 2. The CDR3 is CASSDPTSGYNEQFF. In DNA, the CDR3 is TGTGCCAGCAGTGACCCGACTAGCGGCTACAATGAGCAGTTCTTC.

This clonotype was recorded at least ten times. The J gene is TRBJ2-1, the V gene TRBV12-3 or TRBV12-4; D might be TRBD2 (5 bases). Trimming shortened V by 1 base and J by 1 base, and 8 bases separated the two germline ends. This CDR3 contains 15 residues. The CDR3 loop is CASSLGLASYNEQFF. CDR3 sequence (DNA): TGTGCCAGCAGTTTAGGCCTAGCTTCCTACAATGAGCAGTTCTTC.

This clonotype was observed at least ten times. The gene calls are TRBV14 and TRBJ2-3, with 11 bases lining up with TRBD2. Germline V lookup: CDR1 SGHDN, CDR2 FVKESK. This CDR3 is 15 amino acids long. V was clipped by 4 bases and J by 4 bases; unmatched bases: 4. For the CDR3, the DNA is TGTGCCAGCAGCCCTAGCGGGGGGTACGCAGATACGCAGTATTTT. As protein: CASSPSGGYADTQYF.

In its sample, this clonotype was seen a few times. The chain is built from TRBV2 and TRBJ2-2; no clear D gene. Trimming took 1 base from V and 4 from J, leaving 7 bases between them. Germline assignment: CDR1 SNHLY and CDR2 FYNNEI. CDR3 size: 14 residues. The CDR3 DNA follows: TGTGCCAGCAGTGAAGGAGGATTCACCGGGGAGCTGTTTTTT. Translated: CASSEGGFTGELFF.

At least ten counts were recorded for this clonotype. This chain connects TRBV3-1 to TRBJ2-1, with TRBD2 matching over 8 bases. The CDR3 contains 15 residues. The V and J ends lost 1 base and 7 bases, in that order; junction bases with no gene match: 6. CDR1 LGHDT and CDR2 YNNKEL come from the germline V gene (reference sequence). This CDR3 is CASSQGLAGINEQFF. CDR3 nucleotides: TGTGCCAGCAGCCAAGGCCTAGCGGGTATTAATGAGCAGTTCTTC.

On this clonotype itself: A single base separates this from a much larger clone, so it may be a read error. The chain combines TRBV4-1 with TRBJ2-1; TRBD2 agrees at 7 bases. The CDR3 runs to 16 residues. CDR1 MGHRA and CDR2 YSYEKL come from the germline V gene. V gave up 1 base and J gave up 6 bases; unmatched junction bases: 9. Here the CDR3 DNA reads TGCGCCAGCAGCCAAGTGAGCGGGACCCCCTCCAATGAGCAGTTCTTC. Its protein product is CASSQVSGTPSNEQFF.

This clonotype was seen at least ten times. This chain joins TRBV14 and TRBJ1-4; unclear D gene. The CDR3 loop spans 15 amino acids. Germline V gene sequence: CDR1 SGHDN, CDR2 FVKESK. Trimming removed 6 bases at V and 0 bases at J, with 11 bases between. CDR3 in amino acids: CASRAGIATNEKLFF. CDR3 DNA: TGTGCCAGCAGGGCCGGAATTGCAACTAATGAAAAACTGTTTTTT.

Remarks on this clonotype: This sequence may be a read error, since a much larger clone differs from it by one base. The chain uses TRBV12-3 or TRBV12-4 and TRBJ2-1; D remains unclear. CDR3 length: 12 amino acids. V was cut by 7 bases and J by 12 bases, with 16 bases left in between. The CDR3 nucleotides are TGTGCCAGCACCCTCGGGCGTTTGGGGCAGTTCTTC. It specifies CASTLGRLGQFF.

This clonotype was detected many times. This rearrangement joins TRBV3-1 to TRBJ2-1; maybe TRBD2 (6 bases). The ends were cut back, 4 bases at V and 3 bases at J, with 22 bases in the middle. The CDR3 is 18 residues long. The germline CDR1 and CDR2 sequences are LGHDT and YNNKEL (reference sequence). CDR3 nucleotide sequence: TGTGCCAGCAGCCTAAGGAGGACTATCCTAACCAGCTACAATGAGCAGTTCTTC. It codes for CASSLRRTILTSYNEQFF.

This clonotype appeared many times. This rearrangement joins TRBV7-8 to TRBJ1-1; no clear D gene. The V gene lost 5 bases and the J gene lost 3 bases, with 10 bases spanning the gap. Germline V gives CDR1 SGHVS, CDR2 FQNEAQ. The CDR3 length is 13 residues. The CDR3 loop is CASSQSRDTEAFF. The CDR3 nucleotides are TGTGCCAGCAGCCAATCGCGGGACACTGAAGCTTTCTTT.

This clonotype has a count of ten or more. J is TRBJ1-6 and V is TRBV12-3 or TRBV12-4; maybe TRBD1 (6 bases). The ends were cut back, 8 bases at V and 7 bases at J, with 21 bases in the middle. The CDR3 runs to 16 residues. Here the CDR3 reads CASSGDLWGGNSPLHF. For the CDR3, the DNA is TGTGCCAGCTCAGGGGACCTCTGGGGAGGCAATTCACCCCTCCACTTT.

This clonotype was found many times. The rearrangement joins TRBV18 to TRBJ2-7; 8 bases agree with TRBD2. Germline CDR1 and CDR2: KGHSH and LQKENI. J lost 2 bases, V lost 1 base, and 1 base had no gene match. There are 14 residues in the CDR3. The CDR3 is CASSPQRGTYEQYV. CDR3 in DNA: TGTGCCAGCTCACCACAGCGGGGGACCTACGAGCAGTACGTC.

This clonotype was counted at least ten times. The chain carries TRBV12-3 or TRBV12-4 and TRBJ1-3; D gene uncertain. CDR3 length: 13 amino acids. Trimming pared 5 bases from V and 4 bases from J, leaving 9 bases between. The CDR3 protein is CASSPRSGNTIYF. The CDR3 DNA is TGTGCCAGCAGTCCTCGATCGGGAAACACCATATATTTT.

For this clonotype: This may be a read error, as it is one base from a much larger clone. This CDR3 is missing its conserved last phenylalanine or tryptophan, likely due to a read error. This sequence joins TRBV7-1 and TRBJ2-3; TRBD2 agrees at 7 bases. TRBV7-1 has ORF status, its function being uncertain. V was pared by 5 bases and J by 0 bases, with 5 bases of the junction left unmatched. The CDR3 length is 15 residues. The CDR3 here is CASSHTSASTDTQYL. CDR3 nucleotide sequence: TGTGCCAGCAGCCACACTAGCGCCAGCACAGATACGCAGTATTTA.

This clonotype was seen at least ten times. V usage is TRBV18 and J usage is TRBJ1-1; no clear D. Germline V gene data show CDR1 as KGHSH and CDR2 as LQKENI. Trimming pared 5 bases from V and 4 bases from J, leaving 11 bases between. This CDR3 has 13 amino acids. The chain's CDR3 is CASSLGSSTEAFF. CDR3 bases: TGTGCCAGCTCATTGGGGTCGAGCACTGAAGCTTTCTTT.

The sample holds many counts of this clonotype. The chain combines TRBV7-9 with TRBJ2-5, with a possible D match to TRBD1 (5 bases). The CDR3 runs 14 residues. V was clipped by 1 base and J by 4 bases, with 10 bases between them. Germline V CDR1 and CDR2: SEHNR, FQNEAQ (reference sequence). The CDR3 reads CASSLGTGRETQYF. The DNA of the CDR3 is TGTGCCAGCAGCTTAGGTACAGGCCGAGAGACCCAGTACTTC.

Comments on this clonotype: This may be a read error, as it is one base from a much larger clone. The rearrangement uses TRBV9 and TRBJ2-7, with D possibly matching TRBD2 (6 bases). From germline, CDR1 is SGDLS and CDR2 YYNGEE. The CDR3 is 12 residues long. Trimming removed 2 bases at V and 5 bases at J, with 8 bases between. The CDR3 nucleotides are TGTGCCAGCAGCGTGGAGGGAAACGAGCAGTACTTC. Its translation: CASSVEGNEQYF.

This clonotype was found many times. This chain uses TRBV6-5 with TRBJ1-2; no firm D call. CDR1 is MNHEY and CDR2 is SVGAGI in the germline V gene. The V and J ends lost 0 bases and 4 bases respectively, with 6 bases between them. The CDR3 contains 13 residues. The CDR3 bases are TGTGCCAGCAGTTACTCGGCAGTCTATGGCTACACCTTC. Translation: CASSYSAVYGYTF.

There are many counts of this clonotype. J is TRBJ2-3 and V is TRBV11-1; maybe TRBD2 (5 bases). The germline V gene has CDR1 SGHAT and CDR2 FQDESV (reference sequence). This CDR3 spans 18 amino acids. The ends were cut back, 3 bases at V and 2 bases at J, with 21 bases in the middle. CDR3 in amino acids: CASSLGSPTWVDTDTQYF. The CDR3, as DNA: TGTGCCAGCAGCTTGGGGAGCCCCACATGGGTAGACACAGATACGCAGTATTTT.

The J gene is TRBJ2-5, the V gene TRBV20-1, with D perhaps TRBD2 (5 bases). Germline CDR1 reads DFQATT; CDR2 reads SNEGSKA (reference sequence). The V end lost 3 bases, the J end lost 3 bases, and 11 bases lay between the germline ends. The CDR3 consists of 13 residues. The CDR3 DNA reads TGCAGTGCTAGTTTCACTAGTAAAGAGACCCAGTACTTC. Translating gives CSASFTSKETQYF.

This clonotype was observed many times. J is TRBJ2-1 and V is TRBV12-5, with a possible D match to TRBD1 (6 bases). The germline gives CDR1 LGHNT, CDR2 FRNRAP. This CDR3 has 16 residues. Trimming removed 0 bases from V and 7 bases from J, with 16 bases in between. CDR3 bases: TGTGCTAGTGGTTTGGTACTTGGCAGGGGTACAAATGAGCAGTTCTTC. It encodes CASGLVLGRGTNEQFF.